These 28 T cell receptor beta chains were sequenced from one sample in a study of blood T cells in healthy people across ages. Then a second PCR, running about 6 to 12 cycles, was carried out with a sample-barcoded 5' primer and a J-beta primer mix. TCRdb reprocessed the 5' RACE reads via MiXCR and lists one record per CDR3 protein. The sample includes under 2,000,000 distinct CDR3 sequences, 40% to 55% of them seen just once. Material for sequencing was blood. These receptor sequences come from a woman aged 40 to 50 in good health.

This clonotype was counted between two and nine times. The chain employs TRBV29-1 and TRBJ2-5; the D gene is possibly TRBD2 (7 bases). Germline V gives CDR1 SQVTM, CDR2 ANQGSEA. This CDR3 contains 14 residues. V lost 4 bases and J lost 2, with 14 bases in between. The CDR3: CSVGRGGGQETQYF. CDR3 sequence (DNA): TGCAGCGTTGGGAGGGGAGGGGGACAAGAGACCCAGTACTTC.

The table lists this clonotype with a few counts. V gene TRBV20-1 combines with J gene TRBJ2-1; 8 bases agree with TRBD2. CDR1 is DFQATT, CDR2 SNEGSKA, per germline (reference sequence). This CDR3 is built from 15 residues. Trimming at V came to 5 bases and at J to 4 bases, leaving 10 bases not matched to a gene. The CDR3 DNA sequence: TGCAGTGCTCACCCCGGCGGGGGGCCGTACAATGAGCAGTTCTTC. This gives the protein CSAHPGGGPYNEQFF.

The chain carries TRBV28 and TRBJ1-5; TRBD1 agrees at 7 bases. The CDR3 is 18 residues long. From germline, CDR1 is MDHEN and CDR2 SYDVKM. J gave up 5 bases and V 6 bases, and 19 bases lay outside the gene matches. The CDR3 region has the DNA TGTGCCAGCAGAGAGAGGGACAGCTTGATGCCCGCCGATCAGCCCCAGCATTTT. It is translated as CASRERDSLMPADQPQHF.

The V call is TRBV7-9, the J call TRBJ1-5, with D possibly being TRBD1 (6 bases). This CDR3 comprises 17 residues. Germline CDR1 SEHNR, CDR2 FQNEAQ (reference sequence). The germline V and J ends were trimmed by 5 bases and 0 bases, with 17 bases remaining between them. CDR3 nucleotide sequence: TGTGCCAGCAGCCGACAGGACACAAGAGATAGCAATCAGCCCCAGCATTTT. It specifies CASSRQDTRDSNQPQHF.

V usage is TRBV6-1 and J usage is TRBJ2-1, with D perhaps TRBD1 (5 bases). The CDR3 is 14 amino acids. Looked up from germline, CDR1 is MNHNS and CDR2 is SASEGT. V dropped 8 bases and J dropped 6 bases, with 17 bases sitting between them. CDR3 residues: CASATDNLRNEQFF. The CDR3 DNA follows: TGTGCCAGCGCGACAGATAATCTCCGCAATGAGCAGTTCTTC.

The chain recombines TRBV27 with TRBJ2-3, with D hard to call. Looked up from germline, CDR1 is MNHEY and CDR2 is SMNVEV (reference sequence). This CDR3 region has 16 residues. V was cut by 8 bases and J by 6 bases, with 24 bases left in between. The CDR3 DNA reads TGTGCCAGCCCCCTCTCAAGGGTACCCCCACACGATACGCAGTATTTT. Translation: CASPLSRVPPHDTQYF.

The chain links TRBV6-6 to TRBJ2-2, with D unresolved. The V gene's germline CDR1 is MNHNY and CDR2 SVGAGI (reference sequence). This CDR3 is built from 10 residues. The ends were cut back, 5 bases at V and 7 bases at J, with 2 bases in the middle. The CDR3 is CASSDGELFF. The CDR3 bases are TGTGCCAGCAGTGACGGGGAGCTGTTTTTT.

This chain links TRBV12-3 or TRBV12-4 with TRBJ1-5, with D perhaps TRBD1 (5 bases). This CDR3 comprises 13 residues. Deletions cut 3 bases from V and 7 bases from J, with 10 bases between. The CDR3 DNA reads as TGTGCCAGCAGTTTCGCAGGGATCCAGCCCCAGCATTTT. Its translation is CASSFAGIQPQHF.

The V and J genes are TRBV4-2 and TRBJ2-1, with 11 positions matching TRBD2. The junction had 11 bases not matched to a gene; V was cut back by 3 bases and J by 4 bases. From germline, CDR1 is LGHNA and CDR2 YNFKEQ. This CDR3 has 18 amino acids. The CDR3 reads CASSQALAGGLKYNEQFF. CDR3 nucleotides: TGTGCCAGCAGCCAGGCTCTAGCGGGGGGCCTAAAATACAATGAGCAGTTCTTC.

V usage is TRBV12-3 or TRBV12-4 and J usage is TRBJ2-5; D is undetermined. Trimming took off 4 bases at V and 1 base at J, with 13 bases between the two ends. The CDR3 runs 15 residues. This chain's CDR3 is CASSSTRVVQETQYF. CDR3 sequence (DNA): TGTGCCAGCAGTTCCACCCGGGTAGTCCAAGAGACCCAGTACTTC.

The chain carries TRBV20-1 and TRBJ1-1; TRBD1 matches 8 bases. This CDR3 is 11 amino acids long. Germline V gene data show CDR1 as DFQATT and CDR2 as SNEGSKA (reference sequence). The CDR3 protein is CSAPGQAEAFF. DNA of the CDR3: TGCAGCGCCCCGGGACAGGCTGAAGCTTTCTTT.

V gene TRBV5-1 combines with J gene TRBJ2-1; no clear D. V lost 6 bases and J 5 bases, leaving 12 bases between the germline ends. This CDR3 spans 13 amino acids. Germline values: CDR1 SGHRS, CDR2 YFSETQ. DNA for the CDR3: TGCGCCAGCACCAGCCCGGGTAACAATGAGCAGTTCTTC. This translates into CASTSPGNNEQFF.

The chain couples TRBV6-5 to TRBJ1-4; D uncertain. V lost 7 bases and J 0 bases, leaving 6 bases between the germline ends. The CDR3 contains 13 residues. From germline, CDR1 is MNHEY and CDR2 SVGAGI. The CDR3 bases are TGTGCCAGCAAGAGGGCAACTAATGAAAAACTGTTTTTT. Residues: CASKRATNEKLFF.

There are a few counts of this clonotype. CDR3 DNA: TGCGCCAGCAGCCAAGATCTCGCGGGGACCACAGATACGCAGTATTTT. Translated: CASSQDLAGTTDTQYF. The chain is built from TRBV4-3 and TRBJ2-3; D might be TRBD2 (6 bases). The CDR3 is 16 amino acids. Per germline, CDR1 LGHNA and CDR2 YSLEER. Deletions cut 0 bases from V and 2 bases from J, with 12 bases between.

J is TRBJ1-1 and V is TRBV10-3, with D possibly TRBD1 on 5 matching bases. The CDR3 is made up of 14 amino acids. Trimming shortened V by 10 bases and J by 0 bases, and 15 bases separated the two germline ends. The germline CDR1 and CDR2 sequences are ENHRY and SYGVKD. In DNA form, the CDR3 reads TGTGCCACCCAGTGGGGGGATTTGAACACTGAAGCTTTCTTT. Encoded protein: CATQWGDLNTEAFF.

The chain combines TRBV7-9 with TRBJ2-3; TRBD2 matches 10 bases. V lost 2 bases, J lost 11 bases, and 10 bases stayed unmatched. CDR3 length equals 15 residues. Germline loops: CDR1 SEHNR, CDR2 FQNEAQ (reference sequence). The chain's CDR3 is CASSLSASGSSLQYF. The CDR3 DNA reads TGTGCCAGCAGCTTATCTGCTAGCGGGAGTTCGTTGCAGTATTTT.

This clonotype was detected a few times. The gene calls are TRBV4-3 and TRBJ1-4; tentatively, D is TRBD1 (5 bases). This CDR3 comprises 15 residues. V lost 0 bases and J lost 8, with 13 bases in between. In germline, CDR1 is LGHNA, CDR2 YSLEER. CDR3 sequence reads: CASSQDERGGEKLFF. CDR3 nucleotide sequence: TGCGCCAGCAGCCAAGATGAAAGGGGTGGCGAAAAACTGTTTTTT.

The CDR3 loop reads CASSPIRQGGSDTQYF. CDR3 coding DNA: TGTGCCAGCAGCCCCATACGACAGGGAGGTTCAGATACGCAGTATTTT. The gene calls are TRBV6-6 and TRBJ2-3; tentatively, D is TRBD1 (7 bases). There are 16 residues in the CDR3. In germline, CDR1 is MNHNY, CDR2 SVGAGI (reference sequence). Trimming cost V 6 bases and J 4 bases, with 20 bases left between them.

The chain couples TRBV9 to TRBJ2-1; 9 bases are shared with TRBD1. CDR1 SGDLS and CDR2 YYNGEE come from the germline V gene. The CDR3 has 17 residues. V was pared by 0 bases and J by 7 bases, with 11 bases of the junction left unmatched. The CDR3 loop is CASSVAPRDRASNEQFF. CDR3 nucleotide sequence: TGTGCCAGCAGCGTAGCCCCCCGGGACAGGGCGTCGAATGAGCAGTTCTTC.

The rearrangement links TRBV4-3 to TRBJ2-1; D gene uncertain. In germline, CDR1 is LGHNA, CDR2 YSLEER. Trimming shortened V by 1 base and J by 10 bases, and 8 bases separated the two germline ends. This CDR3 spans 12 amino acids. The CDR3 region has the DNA TGCGCCAGCAGCCAAGTCAACAGCGAGCAGTTCTTC. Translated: CASSQVNSEQFF.

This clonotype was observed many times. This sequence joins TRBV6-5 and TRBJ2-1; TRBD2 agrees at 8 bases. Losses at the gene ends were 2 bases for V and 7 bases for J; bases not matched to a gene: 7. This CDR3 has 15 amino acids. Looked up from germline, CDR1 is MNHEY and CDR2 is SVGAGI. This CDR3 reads CASSYGLAGYNEQFF. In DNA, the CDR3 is TGTGCCAGCAGTTACGGGCTAGCGGGTTATAATGAGCAGTTCTTC.

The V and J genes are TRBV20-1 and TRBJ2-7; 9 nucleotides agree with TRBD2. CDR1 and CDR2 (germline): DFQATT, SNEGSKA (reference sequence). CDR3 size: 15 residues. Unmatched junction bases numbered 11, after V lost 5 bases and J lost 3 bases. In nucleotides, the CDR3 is TGCAGTGCTGGTGGCGCCAGCGGGGGGAGCTACGAGCAGTACTTC. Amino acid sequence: CSAGGASGGSYEQYF.

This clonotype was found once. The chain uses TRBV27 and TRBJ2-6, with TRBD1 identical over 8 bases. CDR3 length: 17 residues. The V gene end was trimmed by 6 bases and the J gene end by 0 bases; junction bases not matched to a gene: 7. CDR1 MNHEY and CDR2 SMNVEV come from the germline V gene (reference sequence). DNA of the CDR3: TGTGCCAGCAGCCCAGACAGGGGCATCTCTGGGGCCAACGTCCTGACTTTC. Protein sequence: CASSPDRGISGANVLTF.

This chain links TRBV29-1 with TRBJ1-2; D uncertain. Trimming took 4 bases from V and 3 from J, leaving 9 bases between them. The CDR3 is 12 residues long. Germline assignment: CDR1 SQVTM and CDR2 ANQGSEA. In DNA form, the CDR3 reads TGCAGCGTTGTTTCCCTCTACTATGGCTACACCTTC. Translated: CSVVSLYYGYTF.

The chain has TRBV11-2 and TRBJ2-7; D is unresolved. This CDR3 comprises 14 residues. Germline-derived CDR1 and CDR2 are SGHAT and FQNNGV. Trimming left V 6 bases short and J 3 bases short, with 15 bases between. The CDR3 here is CASSYSSKGYEQYF. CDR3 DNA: TGTGCCAGCAGTTACTCCTCAAAGGGCTACGAGCAGTACTTC.

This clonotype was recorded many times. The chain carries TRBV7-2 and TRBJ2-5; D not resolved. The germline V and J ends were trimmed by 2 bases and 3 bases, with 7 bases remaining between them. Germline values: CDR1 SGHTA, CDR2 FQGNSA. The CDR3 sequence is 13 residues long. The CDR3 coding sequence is TGTGCCAGCAGCTTAATGGCCGAAGAGACCCAGTACTTC. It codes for CASSLMAEETQYF.

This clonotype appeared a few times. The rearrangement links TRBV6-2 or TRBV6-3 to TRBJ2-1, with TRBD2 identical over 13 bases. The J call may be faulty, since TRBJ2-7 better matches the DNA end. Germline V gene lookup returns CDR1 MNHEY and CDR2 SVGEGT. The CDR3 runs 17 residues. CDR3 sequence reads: CASSTRLAGGNYNEQYF. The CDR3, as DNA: TGTGCCAGCAGTACGCGACTAGCGGGGGGAAATTACAATGAGCAGTACTTC.

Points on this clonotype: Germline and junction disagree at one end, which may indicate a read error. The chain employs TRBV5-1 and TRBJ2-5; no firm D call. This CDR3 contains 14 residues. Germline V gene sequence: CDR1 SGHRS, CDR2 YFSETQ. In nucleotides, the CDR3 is TGCGCCAGCAGCTTGGTATTGGGTAAGGAGACCCTGTACTTC. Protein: CASSLVLGKETLYF.